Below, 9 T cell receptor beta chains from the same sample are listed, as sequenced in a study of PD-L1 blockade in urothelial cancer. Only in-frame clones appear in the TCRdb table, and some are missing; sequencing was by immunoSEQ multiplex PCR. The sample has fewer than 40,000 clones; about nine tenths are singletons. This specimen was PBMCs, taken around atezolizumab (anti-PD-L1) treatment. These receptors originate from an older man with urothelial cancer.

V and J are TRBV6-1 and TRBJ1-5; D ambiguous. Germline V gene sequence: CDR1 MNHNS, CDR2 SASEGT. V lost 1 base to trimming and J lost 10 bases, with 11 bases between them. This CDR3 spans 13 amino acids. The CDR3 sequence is CASSEGGGLPQHF. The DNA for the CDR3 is TGTGCCAGCAGTGAAGGGGGAGGGCTCCCCCAGCATTTT.

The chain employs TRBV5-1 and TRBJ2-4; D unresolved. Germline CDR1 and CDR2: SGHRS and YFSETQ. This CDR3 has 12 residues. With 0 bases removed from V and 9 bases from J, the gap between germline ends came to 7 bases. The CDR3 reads CASSLGDSIQYF. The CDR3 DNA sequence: TGCGCCAGCAGCTTGGGAGATTCCATTCAGTACTTC. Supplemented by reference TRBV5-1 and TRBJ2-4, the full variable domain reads KAGVTQTPRYLIKTRGQQVTLSCSPISGHRSVSWYQQTPGQGLQFLFEYFSETQRNKGNFPGRFSGRQFSNSRSEMNVSTLELGDSALYLCASSLGDSIQYFGAGTRLSVL.

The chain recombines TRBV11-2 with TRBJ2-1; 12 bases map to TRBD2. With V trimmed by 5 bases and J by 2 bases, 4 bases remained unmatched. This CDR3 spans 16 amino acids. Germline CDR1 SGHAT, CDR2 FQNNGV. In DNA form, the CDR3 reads TGTGCCAGCAGCAGACTAGCGGGAGATGCCTACAATGAGCAGTTCTTC. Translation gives CASSRLAGDAYNEQFF.

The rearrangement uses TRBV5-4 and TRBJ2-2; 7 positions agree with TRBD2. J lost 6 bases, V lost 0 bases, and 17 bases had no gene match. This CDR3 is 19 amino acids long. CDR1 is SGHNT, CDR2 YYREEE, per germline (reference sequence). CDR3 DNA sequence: TGTGCCAGCAGCTTGGTGGCGCGGGGGAGGTCTCGTCGCGCCGGGGAGCTGTTTTTT. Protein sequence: CASSLVARGRSRRAGELFF.

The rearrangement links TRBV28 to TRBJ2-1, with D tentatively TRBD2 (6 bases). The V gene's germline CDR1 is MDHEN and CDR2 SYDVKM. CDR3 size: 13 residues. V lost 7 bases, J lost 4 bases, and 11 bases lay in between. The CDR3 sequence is CASIPSEYNEQFF. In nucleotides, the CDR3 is TGTGCCAGCATCCCTAGCGAGTACAATGAGCAGTTCTTC. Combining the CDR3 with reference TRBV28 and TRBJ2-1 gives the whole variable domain DVKVTQSSRYLVKRTGEKVFLECVQDMDHENMFWYRQDPGLGLRLIYFSYDVKMKEKGDIPEGYSVSREKKERFSLILESASTNQTSMYLCASIPSEYNEQFFGPGTRLTVL.

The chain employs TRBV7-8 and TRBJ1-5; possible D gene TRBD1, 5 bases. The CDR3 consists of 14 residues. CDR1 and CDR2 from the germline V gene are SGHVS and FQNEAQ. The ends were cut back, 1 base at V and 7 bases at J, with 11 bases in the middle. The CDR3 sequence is CASSLGWGPQPQHF. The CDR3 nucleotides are TGTGCCAGCAGCTTAGGGTGGGGCCCACAGCCCCAGCATTTT.

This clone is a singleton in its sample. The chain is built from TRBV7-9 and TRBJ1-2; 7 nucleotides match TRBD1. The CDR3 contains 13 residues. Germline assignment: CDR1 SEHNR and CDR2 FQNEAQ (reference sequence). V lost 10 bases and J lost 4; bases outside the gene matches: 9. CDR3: CATIQGQFYGYTF. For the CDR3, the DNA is TGTGCCACCATTCAGGGACAGTTCTATGGCTACACCTTC.

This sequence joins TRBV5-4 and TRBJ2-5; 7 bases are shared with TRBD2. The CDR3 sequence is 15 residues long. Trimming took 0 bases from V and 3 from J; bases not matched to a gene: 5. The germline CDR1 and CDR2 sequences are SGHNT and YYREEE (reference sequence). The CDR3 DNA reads TGTGCCAGCAGCTTGGGACGGCTAGCGGAAGAGACCCAGTACTTC. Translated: CASSLGRLAEETQYF.

CDR3 sequence: CASSMELAGGGTGELFF. In nucleotides, the CDR3 is TGTGCCAGTAGTATGGAACTAGCGGGAGGGGGCACCGGGGAGCTGTTTTTT. The rearrangement uses TRBV19 and TRBJ2-2, with 13 nucleotides matching TRBD2. CDR3 size: 17 residues. Germline assignment: CDR1 LNHDA and CDR2 SQIVND (reference sequence). Trimming at V came to 3 bases and at J to 4 bases, leaving 5 bases not matched to a gene.